This T cell receptor (beta chain) emerged from a study of PD-L1 blockade in urothelial cancer. Time point specified: peripheral blood 6 weeks after treatment start. Trimming left V 0 bases short and J 3 bases short, with 8 bases between. Germline loops: CDR1 SGHTA, CDR2 FQGTGA. CDR3 length: 15 residues. TCR analog templates of synthetic origin were spiked into each PCR. Some clones are missing from TCRdb's copy, which holds only in-frame ones; the method was immunoSEQ multiplex PCR. The profile shows fewer than 90,000 clones, more than 85% of them singletons. The source was PBMCs, collected around atezolizumab (anti-PD-L1) treatment. The J gene is TRBJ1-4, the V gene TRBV7-3; the D gene is possibly TRBD1 (6 bases). This sequence was found in a woman older than 75 with urothelial cancer. The CDR3 DNA reads as TGTGCCAGCAGCTTAACGGGGGGGCCTAATGAAAAACTGTTTTTT. As protein: CASSLTGGPNEKLFF.